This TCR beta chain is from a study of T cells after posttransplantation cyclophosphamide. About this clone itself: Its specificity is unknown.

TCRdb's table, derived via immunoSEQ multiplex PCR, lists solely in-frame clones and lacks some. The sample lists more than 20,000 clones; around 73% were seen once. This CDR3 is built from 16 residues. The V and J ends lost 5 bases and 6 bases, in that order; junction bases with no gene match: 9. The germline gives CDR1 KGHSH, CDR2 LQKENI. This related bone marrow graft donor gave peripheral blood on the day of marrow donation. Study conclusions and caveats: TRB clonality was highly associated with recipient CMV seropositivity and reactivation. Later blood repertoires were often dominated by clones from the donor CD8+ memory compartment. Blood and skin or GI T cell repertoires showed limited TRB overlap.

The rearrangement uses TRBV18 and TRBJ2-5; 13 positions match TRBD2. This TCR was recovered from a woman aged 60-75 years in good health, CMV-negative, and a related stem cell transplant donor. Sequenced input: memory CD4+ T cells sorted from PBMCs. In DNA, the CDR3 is TGTGCCAGCTCATTGCCGACTAGCGGGGGGCCGCAGACCCAGTACTTC. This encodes CASSLPTSGGPQTQYF.